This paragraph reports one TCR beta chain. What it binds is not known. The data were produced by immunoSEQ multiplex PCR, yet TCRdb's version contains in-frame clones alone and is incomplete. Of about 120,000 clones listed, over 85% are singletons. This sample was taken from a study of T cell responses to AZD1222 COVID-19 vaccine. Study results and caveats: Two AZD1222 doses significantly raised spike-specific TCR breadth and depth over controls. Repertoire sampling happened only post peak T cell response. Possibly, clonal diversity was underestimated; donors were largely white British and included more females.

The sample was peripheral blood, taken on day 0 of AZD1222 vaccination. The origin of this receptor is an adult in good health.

Written as DNA, the CDR3 is TGTGCCAGCAGCTTGGGCGGGGGGTACAATGAGCAGTTCTTC. Translation gives CASSLGGGYNEQFF. This chain uses TRBV5-4 with TRBJ2-1; TRBD2 matches at 8 bases. This CDR3 region has 14 residues. V dropped 0 bases and J dropped 4; count of bases not matched to a gene: 0. The germline V gene encodes CDR1 SGHNT and CDR2 YYREEE (reference sequence).